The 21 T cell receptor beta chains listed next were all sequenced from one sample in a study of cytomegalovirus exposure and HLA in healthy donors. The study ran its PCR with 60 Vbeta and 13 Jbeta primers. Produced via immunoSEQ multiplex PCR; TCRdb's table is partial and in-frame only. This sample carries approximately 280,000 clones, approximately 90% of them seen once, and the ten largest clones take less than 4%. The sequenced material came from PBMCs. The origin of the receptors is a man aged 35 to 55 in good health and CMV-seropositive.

The CDR3 DNA reads as TGTGCCAGCAGCTTAGATCGGGTTCTCCTCTCCTACGAGCAGTACTTC. This gives the protein CASSLDRVLLSYEQYF. The rearrangement joins TRBV7-2 to TRBJ2-7; no reliable D call. Trimming took off 1 base at V and 0 bases at J, with 13 bases between the two ends. Germline assignment: CDR1 SGHTA and CDR2 FQGNSA. The CDR3 is made up of 16 amino acids.

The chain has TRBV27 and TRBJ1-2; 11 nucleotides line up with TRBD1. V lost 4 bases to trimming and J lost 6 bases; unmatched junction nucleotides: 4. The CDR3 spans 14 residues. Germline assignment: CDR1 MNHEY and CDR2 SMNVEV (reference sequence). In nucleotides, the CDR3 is TGTGCCAGCAGTTCGGGGACAGGGGGAAATGGCTACACCTTC. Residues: CASSSGTGGNGYTF.

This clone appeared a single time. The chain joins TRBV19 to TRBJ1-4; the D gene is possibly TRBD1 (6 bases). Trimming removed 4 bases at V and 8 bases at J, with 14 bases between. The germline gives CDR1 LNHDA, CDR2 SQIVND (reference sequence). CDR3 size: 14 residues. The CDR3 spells CASSTPQGAEKLFF. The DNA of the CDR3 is TGTGCCAGTAGTACCCCACAGGGCGCAGAAAAACTGTTTTTT.

DNA of the CDR3: TGCAGTGCTAGAGGCCTCCGGGGCTACACCTTC. Amino acids: CSARGLRGYTF. The chain employs TRBV20-1 and TRBJ1-2, with unresolved D. Germline V CDR1 and CDR2: DFQATT, SNEGSKA (reference sequence). The CDR3 is 11 residues long. V gave up 1 base and J gave up 8 bases, with 8 bases separating them.

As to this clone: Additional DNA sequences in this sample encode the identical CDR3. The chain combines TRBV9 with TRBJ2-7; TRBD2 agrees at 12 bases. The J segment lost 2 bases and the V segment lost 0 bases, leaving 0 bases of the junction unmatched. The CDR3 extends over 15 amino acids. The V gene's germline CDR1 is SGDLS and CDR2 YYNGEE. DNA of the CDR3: TGTGCCAGCAGCGTAGGACTAGCGGGGGCCTACGAGCAGTACTTC. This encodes CASSVGLAGAYEQYF.

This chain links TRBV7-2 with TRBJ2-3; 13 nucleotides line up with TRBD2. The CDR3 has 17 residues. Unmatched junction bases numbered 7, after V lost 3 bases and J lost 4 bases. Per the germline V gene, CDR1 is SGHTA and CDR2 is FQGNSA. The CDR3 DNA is TGTGCCAGCAGCTTCCTGACTAGCGGGAGGACGGCAGATACGCAGTATTTT. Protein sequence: CASSFLTSGRTADTQYF.

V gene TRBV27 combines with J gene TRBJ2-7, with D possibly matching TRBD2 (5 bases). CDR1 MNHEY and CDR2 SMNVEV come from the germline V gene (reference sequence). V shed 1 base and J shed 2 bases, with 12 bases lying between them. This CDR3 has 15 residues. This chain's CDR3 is CASSLYSGRAYEQYF. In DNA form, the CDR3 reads TGTGCCAGCAGTTTATACAGCGGACGAGCCTACGAGCAGTACTTC.

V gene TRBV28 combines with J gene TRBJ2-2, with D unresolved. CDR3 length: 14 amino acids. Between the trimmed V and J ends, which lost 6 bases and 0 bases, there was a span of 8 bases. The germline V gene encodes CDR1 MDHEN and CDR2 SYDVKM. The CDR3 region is CASRILTNTGELFF. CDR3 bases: TGTGCCAGCAGAATCCTTACGAACACCGGGGAGCTGTTTTTT.

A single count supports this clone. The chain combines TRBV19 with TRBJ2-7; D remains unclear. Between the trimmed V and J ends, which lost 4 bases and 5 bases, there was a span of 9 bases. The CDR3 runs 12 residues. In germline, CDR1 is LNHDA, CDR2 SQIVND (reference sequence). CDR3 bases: TGTGCCAGTAGTACCGGTGCCCACGAGCAGTACTTC. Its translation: CASSTGAHEQYF.

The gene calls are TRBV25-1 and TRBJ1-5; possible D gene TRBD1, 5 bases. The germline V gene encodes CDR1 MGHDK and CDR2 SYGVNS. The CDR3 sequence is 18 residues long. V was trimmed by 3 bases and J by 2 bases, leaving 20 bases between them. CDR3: CASSEKWEGQACNQPQHF. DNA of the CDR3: TGTGCCAGCAGTGAGAAATGGGAGGGGCAGGCCTGCAATCAGCCCCAGCATTTT.

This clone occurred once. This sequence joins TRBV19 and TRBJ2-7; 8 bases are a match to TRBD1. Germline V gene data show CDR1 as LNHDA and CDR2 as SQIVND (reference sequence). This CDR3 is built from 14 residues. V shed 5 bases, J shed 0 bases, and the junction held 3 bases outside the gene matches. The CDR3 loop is CASSQGASSYEQYF. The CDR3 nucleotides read TGTGCCAGTAGTCAGGGGGCAAGCTCCTACGAGCAGTACTTC.

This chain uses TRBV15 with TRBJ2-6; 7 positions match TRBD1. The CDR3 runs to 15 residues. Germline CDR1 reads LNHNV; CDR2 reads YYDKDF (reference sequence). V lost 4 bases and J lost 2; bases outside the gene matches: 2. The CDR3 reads CATSTDRAGANVLTF. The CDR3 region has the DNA TGTGCCACCAGCACCGACAGGGCTGGGGCCAACGTCCTGACTTTC.

CDR3 sequence (DNA): TGTGCCAGCAGCGTAGCAGGGGGCGGTTCACCCCTCCACTTT. Its translation is CASSVAGGGSPLHF. The chain joins TRBV9 to TRBJ1-6; TRBD1 matches at 8 bases. Unmatched junction bases numbered 2, after V lost 0 bases and J lost 9 bases. Germline CDR1 reads SGDLS; CDR2 reads YYNGEE. The CDR3 totals 14 residues.

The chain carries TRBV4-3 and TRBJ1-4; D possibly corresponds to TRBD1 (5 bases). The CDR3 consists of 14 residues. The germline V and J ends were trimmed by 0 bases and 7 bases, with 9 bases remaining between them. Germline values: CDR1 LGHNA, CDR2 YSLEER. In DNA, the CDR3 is TGCGCCAGCAGCCAAGACCGGGGGGTTGAAAAACTGTTTTTT. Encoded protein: CASSQDRGVEKLFF.

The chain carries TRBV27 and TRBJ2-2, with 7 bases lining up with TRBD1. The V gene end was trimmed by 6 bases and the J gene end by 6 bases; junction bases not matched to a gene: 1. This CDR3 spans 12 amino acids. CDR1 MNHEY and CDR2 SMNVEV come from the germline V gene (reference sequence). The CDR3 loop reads CASSGQAGELFF. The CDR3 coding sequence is TGTGCCAGCAGCGGACAGGCCGGGGAGCTGTTTTTT.

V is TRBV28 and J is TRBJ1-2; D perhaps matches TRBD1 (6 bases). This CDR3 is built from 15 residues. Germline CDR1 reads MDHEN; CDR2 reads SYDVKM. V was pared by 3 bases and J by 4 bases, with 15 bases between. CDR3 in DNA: TGTGCCAGCAGTTTGGACAGCCTCAACTTCTATGGCTACACCTTC. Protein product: CASSLDSLNFYGYTF.

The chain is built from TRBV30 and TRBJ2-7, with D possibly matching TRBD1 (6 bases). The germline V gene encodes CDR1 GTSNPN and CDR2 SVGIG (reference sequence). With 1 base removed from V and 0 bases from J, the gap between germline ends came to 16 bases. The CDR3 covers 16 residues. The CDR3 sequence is CAWSAMTGWRSYEQYF. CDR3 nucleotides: TGTGCCTGGAGTGCGATGACAGGATGGCGCTCCTACGAGCAGTACTTC.

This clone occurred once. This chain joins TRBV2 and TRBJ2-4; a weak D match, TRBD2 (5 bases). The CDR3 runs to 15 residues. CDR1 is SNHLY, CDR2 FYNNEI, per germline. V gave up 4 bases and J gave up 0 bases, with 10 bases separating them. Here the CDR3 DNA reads TGTGCCAGCAGTGGGACTTTTCTAGCCAAAAACATTCAGTACTTC. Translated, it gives CASSGTFLAKNIQYF.

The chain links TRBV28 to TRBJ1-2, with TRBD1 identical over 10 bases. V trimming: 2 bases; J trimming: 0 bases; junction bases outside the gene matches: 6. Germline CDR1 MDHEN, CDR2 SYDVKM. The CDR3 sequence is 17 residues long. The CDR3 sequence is CASSLVGTGAPNYGYTF. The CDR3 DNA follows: TGTGCCAGCAGTTTAGTCGGGACAGGGGCCCCTAACTATGGCTACACCTTC.

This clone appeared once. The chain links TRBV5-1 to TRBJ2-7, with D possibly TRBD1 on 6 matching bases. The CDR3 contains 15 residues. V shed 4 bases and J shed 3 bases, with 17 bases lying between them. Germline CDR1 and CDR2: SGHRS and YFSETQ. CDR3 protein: CASSPEPGTSYEQYF. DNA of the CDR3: TGCGCCAGCAGCCCGGAACCGGGGACAAGCTACGAGCAGTACTTC.

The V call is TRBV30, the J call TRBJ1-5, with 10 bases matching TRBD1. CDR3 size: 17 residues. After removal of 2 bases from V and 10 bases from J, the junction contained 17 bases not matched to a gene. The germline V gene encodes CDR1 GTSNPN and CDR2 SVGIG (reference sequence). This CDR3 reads CAWSPGGQGSQQHPQHF. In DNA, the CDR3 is TGTGCCTGGAGTCCCGGGGGACAGGGGAGCCAGCAGCACCCCCAGCATTTT.